This T cell receptor (beta chain) was recovered during a study of cytomegalovirus exposure and HLA in healthy donors. Study-level findings and limits: V- and J-gene trimming of TCR beta was linked (in a later analysis) to a missense DCLRE1C variant. The study recorded 150 to 200 TCR beta chains that were cytomegalovirus-associated. CMV serostatus alone was available as immune exposure information.

The PCR employed 60 Vbeta primers together with 13 Jbeta primers. TCRdb's copy holds only in-frame clones and misses some; the assay was immunoSEQ multiplex PCR. The record lists tens of thousands of clones, of which the ten most abundant hold about 5.9%. At the time of sampling, donors were nominally healthy, though unrecorded immune exposures were likely. The V end lost 5 bases, the J end lost 3 bases, and 15 bases lay between the germline ends. This CDR3 is 15 amino acids long. Germline V lookup: CDR1 LGHNT, CDR2 FRNRAP. About this clone: Its antigen is still unknown. The sample contains more than one DNA sequence encoding this CDR3.

The receptor comes from a girl under 18 in good health and CMV-seropositive. Sequencing was done on a sample of PBMCs. V is TRBV12-5 and J is TRBJ2-3; D might be TRBD1 or TRBD2, each matching 6 bases. CDR3: CASGVGGQRTDTQYF. DNA of the CDR3: TGTGCTAGTGGTGTGGGGGGCCAAAGGACAGATACGCAGTATTTT.